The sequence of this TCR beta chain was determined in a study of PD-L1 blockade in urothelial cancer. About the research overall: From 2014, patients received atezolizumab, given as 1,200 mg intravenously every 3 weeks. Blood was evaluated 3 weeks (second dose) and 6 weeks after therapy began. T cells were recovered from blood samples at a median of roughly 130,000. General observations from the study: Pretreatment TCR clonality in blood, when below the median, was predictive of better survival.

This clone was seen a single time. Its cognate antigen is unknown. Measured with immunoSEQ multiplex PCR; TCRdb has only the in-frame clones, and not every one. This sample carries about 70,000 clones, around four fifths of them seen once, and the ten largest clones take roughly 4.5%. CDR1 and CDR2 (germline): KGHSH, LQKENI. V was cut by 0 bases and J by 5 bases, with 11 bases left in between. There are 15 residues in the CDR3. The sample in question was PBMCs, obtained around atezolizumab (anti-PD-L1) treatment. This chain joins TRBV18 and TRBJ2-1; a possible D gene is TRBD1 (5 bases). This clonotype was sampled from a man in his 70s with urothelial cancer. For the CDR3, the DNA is TGTGCCAGCTCACCACCCCCAGGGCTAAACAATGAGCAGTTCTTC. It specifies CASSPPPGLNNEQFF.